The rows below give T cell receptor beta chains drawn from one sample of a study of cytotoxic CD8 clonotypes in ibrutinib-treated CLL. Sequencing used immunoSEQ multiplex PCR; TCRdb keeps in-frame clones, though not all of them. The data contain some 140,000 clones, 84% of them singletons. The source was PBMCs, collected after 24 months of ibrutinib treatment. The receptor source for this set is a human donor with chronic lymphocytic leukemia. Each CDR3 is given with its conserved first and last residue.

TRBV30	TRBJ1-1	CAWSAERRTEAFF
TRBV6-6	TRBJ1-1	CASKDSTEAFF
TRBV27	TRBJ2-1	CASSLYRTTGSHNEQFF
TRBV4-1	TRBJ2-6	CASSQANMGLGANVLTF
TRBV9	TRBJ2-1	CASSVTDARDPGFF
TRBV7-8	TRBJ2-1	CASNLKRGLNNEQFF
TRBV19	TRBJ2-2	CASRTGTGGELFF
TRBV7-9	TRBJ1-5	CASSTETGWRNQPQHF
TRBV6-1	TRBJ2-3	CASSLSTDTQYF
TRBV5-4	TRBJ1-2	CASSLGTGGASLDTF
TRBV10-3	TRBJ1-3	CAISESQGTIMANTIYF
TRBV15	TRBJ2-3	CATSRGRGTGTDTQYF
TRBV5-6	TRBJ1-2	CASSSGRNYGYTF
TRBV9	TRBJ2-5	CASSVGAGTGEETQYF
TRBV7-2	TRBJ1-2	CASSHRVGGYGYTF
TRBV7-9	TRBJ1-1	CASSLLQEGTEAFF
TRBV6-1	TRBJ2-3	CASSESGGPTDTQYF
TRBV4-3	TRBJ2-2	CASSRLDGNTGELFF
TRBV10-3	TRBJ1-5	CAISESRGTNQPQHF
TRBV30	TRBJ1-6	CAWSVQQGVSPLHF
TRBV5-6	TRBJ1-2	CASSPPRVGGYTF
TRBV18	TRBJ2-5	CASSPSFRETQYF
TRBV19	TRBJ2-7	CASSTLHRGTYEQYF